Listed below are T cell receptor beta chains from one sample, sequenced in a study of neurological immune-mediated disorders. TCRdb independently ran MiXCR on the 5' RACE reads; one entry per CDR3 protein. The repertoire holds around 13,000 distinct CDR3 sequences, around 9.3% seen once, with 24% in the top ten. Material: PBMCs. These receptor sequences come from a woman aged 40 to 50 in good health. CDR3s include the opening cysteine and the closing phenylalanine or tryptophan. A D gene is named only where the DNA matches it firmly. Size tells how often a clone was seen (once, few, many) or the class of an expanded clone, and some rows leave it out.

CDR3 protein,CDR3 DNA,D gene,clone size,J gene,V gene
CASIGAQTTETQYF,TGTGCCAGCATAGGGGCTCAAACAACGGAGACCCAGTACTTC,-,few,TRBJ2-5,TRBV2
CSASPVDNDETQYF,TGCAGTGCTTCCCCGGTAGACAACGACGAGACCCAGTACTTC,-,many,TRBJ2-5,TRBV20-1
CASSLSPGANVLTF,TGTGCCAGCAGTTTGTCCCCGGGGGCCAACGTCCTGACTTTC,-,many,TRBJ2-6,TRBV12-3/TRBV12-4
CASSFGGPETQYF,TGTGCCAGCAGCTTTGGGGGCCCGGAGACCCAGTACTTC,-,many,TRBJ2-5,TRBV11-1
CASRVGTDSNEQFF,TGCGCCAGCAGAGTCGGGACAGATTCCAATGAGCAGTTCTTC,TRBD1,many,TRBJ2-1,TRBV10-2
CASSVAPGTHAGELFF,TGTGCCAGCAGCGTGGCCCCCGGGACACACGCCGGGGAGCTGTTTTTT,-,many,TRBJ2-2,TRBV9
CASSLRQADYGYTF,TGTGCCAGCAGTCTCCGCCAGGCCGACTATGGCTACACCTTC,-,many,TRBJ1-2,TRBV27
CASSPLVGSQGTGELFF,TGTGCCAGCAGCCCCCTAGTGGGCAGTCAGGGCACCGGGGAGCTGTTTTTT,-,many,TRBJ2-2,TRBV3-1
CSAEILGAGETQYF,TGCAGTGCTGAGATTCTGGGGGCTGGAGAGACCCAGTACTTC,-,many,TRBJ2-5,TRBV20-1
CASSPDSRGEQYF,TGTGCCAGCAGCCCCGACAGTAGGGGAGAGCAGTACTTC,-,many,TRBJ2-7,TRBV7-3
CASNSARGHEQFF,TGTGCCAGCAACTCGGCCAGGGGCCATGAGCAGTTCTTC,-,many,TRBJ2-1,TRBV2
CSARSRQETQYF,TGCAGTGCTAGAAGCAGACAAGAGACCCAGTACTTC,-,many,TRBJ2-5,TRBV20-1
CASSVTGSIDNEQFF,TGCGCCAGCAGCGTGACCGGGAGCATCGACAATGAGCAGTTCTTC,-,-,TRBJ2-1,TRBV4-1
CASSLEALLYNEQFF,TGTGCCAGCAGCTTGGAGGCGTTACTCTACAATGAGCAGTTCTTC,-,many,TRBJ2-1,TRBV7-8
CASSLRDRGRRETQYF,TGTGCCAGCAGCTTGCGGGACAGGGGGCGAAGAGAGACCCAGTACTTC,TRBD1,many,TRBJ2-5,TRBV5-5